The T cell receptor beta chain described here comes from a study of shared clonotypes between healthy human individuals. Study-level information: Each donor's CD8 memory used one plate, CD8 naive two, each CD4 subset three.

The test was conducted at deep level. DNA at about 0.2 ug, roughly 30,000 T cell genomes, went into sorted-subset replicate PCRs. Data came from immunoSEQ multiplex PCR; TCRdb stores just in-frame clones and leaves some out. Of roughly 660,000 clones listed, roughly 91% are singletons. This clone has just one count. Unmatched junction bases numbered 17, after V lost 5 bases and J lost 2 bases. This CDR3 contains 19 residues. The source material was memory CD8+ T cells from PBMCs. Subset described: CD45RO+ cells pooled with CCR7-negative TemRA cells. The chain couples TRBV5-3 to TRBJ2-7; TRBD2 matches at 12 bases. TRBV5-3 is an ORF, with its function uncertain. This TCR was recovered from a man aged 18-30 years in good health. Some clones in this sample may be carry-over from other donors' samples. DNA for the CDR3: TGTGCCAGAAGGTGCACGACTAGCGGGAGACTCAGGGCCCCCTACGAGCAGTACTTC. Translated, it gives CARRCTTSGRLRAPYEQYF.